The T cell receptor beta chain described here comes from a study of identical twins. TCRdb independently ran MiXCR on the 5' RACE reads; one entry per CDR3 protein. Counted here are roughly 480,000 distinct CDR3 sequences, around 24% occurring once; the ten biggest clones make up about 2.9%. Germline CDR1 reads DFQATT; CDR2 reads SNEGSKA (reference sequence). The CDR3 consists of 13 residues. Trimming stripped 3 bases from V and 0 bases from J, with 6 bases between. The same sample was also studied in work on T cells expressing NK-cell markers.

The clonotype comes from a woman between 18 and 29 years old in good health. The sample was CD4+ T cells sorted from blood. The V gene is TRBV20-1, the J gene TRBJ1-5; D unresolved. This CDR3 reads CSARGYSNQPQHF. The CDR3 region has the DNA TGCAGTGCTAGGGGATATAGCAATCAGCCCCAGCATTTT.